The 32 T cell receptor beta chains given below trace back to one sample, sequenced in a study of blood T cell repertoires in COVID-19. Data came from immunoSEQ multiplex PCR; TCRdb stores just in-frame clones and leaves some out. Of about 420,000 clones detected, roughly 90% appear once; the ten largest clones hold more than 0.7%. The material sequenced was peripheral blood. The source is a man younger than 35 with COVID-19, enrolled during active disease.

The genes are TRBV5-5 and TRBJ2-3, with 12 bases identical to TRBD2. Germline values: CDR1 SGHKS, CDR2 YYEKEE (reference sequence). The CDR3 is 17 amino acids. The trim removed 0 bases at V and 0 bases at J, leaving 2 bases unmatched. CDR3 DNA sequence: TGTGCCAGCAGCTTGGCCGGGACTAGCGGGAGCACAGATACGCAGTATTTT. Its translation is CASSLAGTSGSTDTQYF.

The chain uses TRBV30 and TRBJ2-5; D not resolved. V was shortened by 2 bases and J by 4 bases, with 8 bases between the two germline ends. The CDR3 has 12 amino acids. Germline CDR1 is GTSNPN and CDR2 is SVGIG (reference sequence). In DNA, the CDR3 is TGTGCCTGGAGTTGGCAGGTAGAGACCCAGTACTTC. Amino acid sequence: CAWSWQVETQYF.

V and J are TRBV2 and TRBJ1-1; TRBD1 might be the D (5 bases). Germline assignment: CDR1 SNHLY and CDR2 FYNNEI. CDR3 length equals 14 residues. Trimming removed 8 bases at V and 3 bases at J, with 16 bases between. The CDR3 DNA follows: TGTGCCAGCCTAGGGGTGGTTAGGGACACTGAAGCTTTCTTT. The encoded protein is CASLGVVRDTEAFF.

The rearrangement joins TRBV13 to TRBJ2-7; 9 nucleotides align to TRBD2. Per germline, CDR1 PRHDT and CDR2 FYEKMQ (reference sequence). CDR3 size: 14 residues. V lost 3 bases and J lost 7; bases outside the gene matches: 7. CDR3 sequence: CASSLRLAAGEQYF. The DNA for the CDR3 is TGTGCCAGCAGCTTGCGACTAGCGGCGGGGGAGCAGTACTTC.

The rearrangement uses TRBV5-8 and TRBJ1-6, with TRBD1 identical over 7 bases. Germline assignment: CDR1 SGHTS and CDR2 YDEGEE. V lost 2 bases to trimming and J lost 10 bases; unmatched junction nucleotides: 9. The CDR3 runs 15 residues. CDR3 DNA: TGTGCCAGCAGCTTTCAAGGACAGGCTGGATCACCCCTCCACTTT. It translates to CASSFQGQAGSPLHF.

The gene calls are TRBV7-9 and TRBJ2-1; TRBD2 matches at 14 bases. This CDR3 is 15 amino acids long. Germline CDR1 is SEHNR and CDR2 is FQNEAQ (reference sequence). Losses at the gene ends were 6 bases for V and 10 bases for J; bases not matched to a gene: 8. The CDR3 DNA reads TGTGCCAGCAGGCCGGGACTAGCGGGAGCGGGGGAGCAGTTCTTC. Its protein is CASRPGLAGAGEQFF.

In its sample, this clone was seen once. The genes are TRBV6-5 and TRBJ2-1; TRBD1 matches 8 bases. Germline V gene data show CDR1 as MNHEY and CDR2 as SVGAGI. The CDR3 sequence is 13 residues long. V shed 5 bases and J 7 bases; nucleotides not matched to a gene: 4. CDR3 in amino acids: CASSNTGGNEQFF. The CDR3, as DNA: TGTGCCAGCAGTAACACAGGGGGGAATGAGCAGTTCTTC.

The CDR3 protein is CASSLGDRSNEQFF. The DNA of the CDR3 is TGTGCCAGCAGCTTGGGGGACAGGTCAAATGAGCAGTTCTTC. J is TRBJ2-1 and V is TRBV5-4; TRBD1 agrees at 8 bases. Germline values: CDR1 SGHNT, CDR2 YYREEE (reference sequence). CDR3 length: 14 residues. The V and J ends lost 0 bases and 7 bases, in that order; junction bases with no gene match: 3.

The chain joins TRBV7-6 to TRBJ2-1; 10 bases line up with TRBD2. CDR3 length equals 15 residues. Germline CDR1 reads SGHVS; CDR2 reads FNYEAQ. The V and J ends lost 5 bases and 1 base, in that order; junction bases with no gene match: 2. As DNA, the CDR3 is TGTGCCAGCAGCCAGACTAGCGGGTCCTACAATGAGCAGTTCTTC. It encodes CASSQTSGSYNEQFF.

The chain joins TRBV10-1 to TRBJ2-3, with TRBD2 identical over 11 bases. There are 16 residues in the CDR3. CDR1 is WNHNN, CDR2 SYGVQD, per germline (reference sequence). The V gene end was trimmed by 6 bases and the J gene end by 1 base; junction bases not matched to a gene: 6. In DNA form, the CDR3 reads TGCGCCAGCAGCGGATTAGCGGGGGGGGGCACAGATACGCAGTATTTT. Its translation: CASSGLAGGGTDTQYF.

V and J are TRBV30 and TRBJ2-7; 8 positions agree with TRBD1. CDR3 size: 15 residues. Germline loops: CDR1 GTSNPN, CDR2 SVGIG (reference sequence). Unmatched junction bases numbered 9, after V lost 3 bases and J lost 2 bases. The CDR3 sequence: CAWSRPGQVAYEQYF. CDR3 in DNA: TGTGCCTGGAGCCGTCCGGGACAGGTCGCCTACGAGCAGTACTTC.

The genes are TRBV16 and TRBJ2-5; 7 bases align to TRBD1. CDR3 length equals 20 residues. CDR1 KGHSY and CDR2 FQNENV come from the germline V gene. V lost 8 bases and J lost 1; bases outside the gene matches: 25. CDR3 sequence: CASLAKNDRALLRTQETQYF. The CDR3 DNA sequence: TGTGCCAGCCTAGCCAAAAACGACAGGGCTCTGCTGAGGACCCAAGAGACCCAGTACTTC.

The gene calls are TRBV19 and TRBJ1-1, with D perhaps matching TRBD1 (6 bases). Trimming shortened V by 7 bases and J by 1 base, and 22 bases separated the two germline ends. The V gene's germline CDR1 is LNHDA and CDR2 SQIVND (reference sequence). The CDR3 totals 17 residues. The CDR3 sequence: CASTPFAGTQRNTEAFF. DNA for the CDR3: TGTGCCAGTACCCCCTTTGCCGGGACACAACGGAACACTGAAGCTTTCTTT.

The chain uses TRBV7-2 and TRBJ2-7; no clear D gene. V lost 1 base, J lost 3 bases, and 7 bases lay in between. Looked up from germline, CDR1 is SGHTA and CDR2 is FQGNSA. The CDR3 is 13 amino acids. CDR3 in DNA: TGTGCCAGCAGCTTAGACCCGGGCTACGAGCAGTACTTC. As protein: CASSLDPGYEQYF.

The genes are TRBV4-1 and TRBJ2-3, with 11 bases fitting TRBD2. V gave up 4 bases and J gave up 9 bases; unmatched junction bases: 9. The CDR3 runs to 15 residues. Germline-derived CDR1 and CDR2 are MGHRA and YSYEKL. CDR3 DNA: TGCGCCAGCAGCCCGACTAGCGGGACCGAGGGAACGCAGTATTTT. Residues: CASSPTSGTEGTQYF.

The chain links TRBV27 to TRBJ2-7, with 15 positions matching TRBD2. Looked up from germline, CDR1 is MNHEY and CDR2 is SMNVEV (reference sequence). The CDR3 has 22 residues. Losses at the gene ends were 5 bases for V and 0 bases for J; bases not matched to a gene: 20. CDR3 loop: CASSVTLGTGTSGGPNSYEQYF. The CDR3 nucleotides read TGTGCCAGCAGTGTCACTCTAGGCACCGGGACTAGCGGGGGGCCGAACTCCTACGAGCAGTACTTC.

V gene TRBV5-1 combines with J gene TRBJ2-2, with D possibly matching TRBD1 (6 bases). V shed 2 bases and J shed 7 bases, with 9 bases lying between them. CDR1 and CDR2 from the germline V gene are SGHRS and YFSETQ. This CDR3 has 13 amino acids. Here the CDR3 DNA reads TGCGCCAGCAGCTTAGGGGGTATCGGGGAGCTGTTTTTT. Amino acids: CASSLGGIGELFF.

The chain employs TRBV19 and TRBJ1-1; D gene ambiguous. CDR3 length equals 13 residues. V lost 7 bases to trimming and J lost 1 base, with 10 bases between them. Germline loops: CDR1 LNHDA, CDR2 SQIVND (reference sequence). CDR3 region: CASTGSANTEAFF. CDR3 DNA sequence: TGTGCCAGTACGGGTTCGGCGAACACTGAAGCTTTCTTT.

The rearrangement uses TRBV9 and TRBJ2-1; 9 nucleotides match TRBD2. There are 15 residues in the CDR3. The germline V gene encodes CDR1 SGDLS and CDR2 YYNGEE. V was clipped by 2 bases and J by 9 bases; unmatched bases: 9. CDR3 nucleotide sequence: TGTGCCAGCAGCGTCGTGGTAGCGGGAGTTGGTGAGCAGTTCTTC. This encodes CASSVVVAGVGEQFF.

The chain recombines TRBV20-1 with TRBJ2-7; TRBD1 might be the D (5 bases). Germline-derived CDR1 and CDR2 are DFQATT and SNEGSKA (reference sequence). The ends were cut back, 4 bases at V and 6 bases at J, with 10 bases in the middle. The CDR3 contains 11 residues. CDR3 residues: CSATVRGEQYF. In DNA form, the CDR3 reads TGCAGTGCTACTGTAAGGGGCGAGCAGTACTTC.

As concerns this clone: At the DNA level, this CDR3 is encoded by other sequences in the same sample as well. The V call is TRBV11-1, the J call TRBJ1-5; TRBD1 aligns across 9 bases. Germline assignment: CDR1 SGHAT and CDR2 FQDESV (reference sequence). This CDR3 spans 13 amino acids. J lost 7 bases, V lost 5 bases, and 3 bases had no gene match. The CDR3 coding sequence is TGTGCCAGCAGCCCAGACAGGGGGCAGCCCCAGCATTTT. This sequence encodes CASSPDRGQPQHF.

V usage is TRBV5-1 and J usage is TRBJ2-5; 13 nucleotides align to TRBD2. The CDR3 is 17 residues long. After removal of 1 base from V and 5 bases from J, the junction contained 8 bases not matched to a gene. The germline gives CDR1 SGHRS, CDR2 YFSETQ. Written as DNA, the CDR3 is TGCGCCAGCAGCTTGACCCGGACTAGCGGGAGCGGGGAGACCCAGTACTTC. It translates to CASSLTRTSGSGETQYF.

V usage is TRBV3-1 (or the pseudogene TRBV3-2) and J usage is TRBJ2-1, with TRBD2 matching 13 bases. The V segment lost 1 base and the J segment 7 bases; nucleotides outside the gene matches: 4. The CDR3 totals 16 residues. Germline V lookup: CDR1 LGHDT, CDR2 YNNKEL (reference sequence). CDR3 bases: TGTGCCAGCAGCCAAGGGAGGACTAGCGGGGGAAATGAGCAGTTCTTC. This encodes CASSQGRTSGGNEQFF.

V gene TRBV3-1 (or the pseudogene TRBV3-2) combines with J gene TRBJ2-1; possibly TRBD2 for D (6 bases). Trimming cost V 0 bases and J 15 bases, with 18 bases left between them. CDR1 is LGHDT, CDR2 YNNKEL, per germline (reference sequence). The CDR3 totals 14 residues. This CDR3 reads CASSQDLISTSLFF. The CDR3, as DNA: TGTGCCAGCAGCCAAGATCTAATAAGTACTAGCCTGTTCTTC.

The chain has TRBV6-5 and TRBJ1-4, with 7 nucleotides matching TRBD1. The germline gives CDR1 MNHEY, CDR2 SVGAGI. J was trimmed by 5 bases and V by 6 bases; bases with no gene match: 3. This CDR3 is built from 13 residues. The CDR3: CASRGTVNEKLFF. DNA for the CDR3: TGTGCCAGCAGGGGGACAGTAAATGAAAAACTGTTTTTT.

Here the CDR3 reads CASSFSSGSLSSTDTQYF. CDR3 coding DNA: TGTGCCAGCAGCTTCTCATCTGGGAGTCTGTCTAGCACAGATACGCAGTATTTT. The chain links TRBV7-9 to TRBJ2-3; maybe TRBD2 (5 bases). Germline lookup yields CDR1 SEHNR and CDR2 FQNEAQ (reference sequence). Deletions cut 3 bases from V and 0 bases from J, with 19 bases between. This CDR3 comprises 18 residues.

The rearrangement uses TRBV12-3 or TRBV12-4 and TRBJ2-1, with TRBD1 identical over 7 bases. The CDR3 sequence is 13 residues long. With V trimmed by 5 bases and J by 9 bases, 7 bases remained unmatched. The CDR3 protein is CASSTTPGGEQFF. CDR3 coding DNA: TGTGCCAGCAGTACGACTCCAGGGGGTGAGCAGTTCTTC.

The gene calls are TRBV6-2 or TRBV6-3 and TRBJ2-3; D unresolved. The CDR3 is made up of 15 amino acids. Germline V gene data show CDR1 as MNHEY and CDR2 as SVGEGT. The V end lost 5 bases, the J end lost 4 bases, and 16 bases lay between the germline ends. CDR3 nucleotide sequence: TGTGCCAGCAGTACTGCGGCCCCGGCAGCAGATACGCAGTATTTT. This encodes CASSTAAPAADTQYF.

V is TRBV5-4 and J is TRBJ2-4; no firm D call. The CDR3 extends over 13 amino acids. V was clipped by 4 bases and J by 0 bases, with 5 bases between them. CDR1 is SGHNT and CDR2 is YYREEE in the germline V gene (reference sequence). The CDR3 here is CASSQSAKNIQYF. The CDR3 DNA is TGTGCCAGCAGCCAATCAGCCAAAAACATTCAGTACTTC.

The chain recombines TRBV5-6 with TRBJ2-4, with 7 bases lining up with TRBD1. V lost 4 bases and J lost 3; bases outside the gene matches: 4. The germline gives CDR1 SGHDT, CDR2 YYEEEE. The CDR3 extends over 14 amino acids. The CDR3 protein is CASSLGTDKNIQYF. CDR3 coding DNA: TGTGCCAGCAGCCTCGGGACAGACAAAAACATTCAGTACTTC.

This clone has more than one count but fewer than ten. The V and J genes are TRBV5-1 and TRBJ1-2; D is possibly TRBD1 (5 bases). V was cut by 0 bases and J by 8 bases, with 14 bases left in between. Germline V gene data show CDR1 as SGHRS and CDR2 as YFSETQ. The CDR3 spans 14 residues. CDR3 DNA sequence: TGCGCCAGCAGCTTGGTGCGCAGGGCTGACGGCTACACCTTC. Its protein product is CASSLVRRADGYTF.

V and J are TRBV19 and TRBJ1-5; maybe TRBD1 (5 bases). The V end lost 5 bases, the J end lost 1 base, and 15 bases lay between the germline ends. This CDR3 is 16 amino acids long. Germline-derived CDR1 and CDR2 are LNHDA and SQIVND (reference sequence). CDR3 sequence: CASSASGGRSNQPQHF. The CDR3 DNA sequence: TGTGCCAGTAGTGCCTCCGGGGGGAGAAGCAATCAGCCCCAGCATTTT.